The 9 T cell receptor beta chains given below trace back to one sample, sequenced in a study of cytomegalovirus exposure and HLA in healthy donors (dated 2017 in TCRdb). Libraries came from the immunoSEQ multiplex PCR assay. The multiplex PCR relied on a mix of 60 forward primers for TCR Vbeta segments and 13 reverse primers for TCR Jbeta segments. As stored in TCRdb, this immuneACCESS dataset retains in-frame rearrangements with V and J assigned. A fraction of the clones does not appear; measured against another copy, unresolved V genes explain less than half of the discrepancy, and the remainder lacks a known reason. Within this sample are around 92,000 clones, with roughly 82% of them counted one time only. The ten biggest clones cover 7% to 10% of the sample. Sequenced: PBMCs. These receptors were collected from a human donor in good health.

The chain recombines TRBV15 with TRBJ1-1; 8 nucleotides match TRBD1. Germline trimming cut 4 bases from V and 1 base from J; bases unmatched to any gene: 5. This CDR3 is 15 amino acids long. Germline values: CDR1 LNHNV, CDR2 YYDKDF (reference sequence). CDR3 nucleotides: TGTGCCACCAGCAACAGGGGGAAGGGGAACACTGAAGCTTTCTTT. Protein: CATSNRGKGNTEAFF.

The rearrangement uses TRBV5-6 and TRBJ1-2, with 8 bases that match TRBD1. After removal of 2 bases from V and 6 bases from J, the junction contained 6 bases not matched to a gene. Germline-derived CDR1 and CDR2 are SGHDT and YYEEEE. The CDR3 has 14 amino acids. CDR3 bases: TGTGCCAGCAGCTTAGACAGGGGTCGACATGGCTACACCTTC. Translation: CASSLDRGRHGYTF.

The table lists this clone with a few counts. The chain couples TRBV7-9 to TRBJ2-7; maybe TRBD2 (5 bases). Germline assignment: CDR1 SEHNR and CDR2 FQNEAQ (reference sequence). CDR3 length: 15 residues. V was cut by 1 base and J by 5 bases, with 15 bases left in between. CDR3 DNA: TGTGCCAGCAGCTTAGTTGGCGGGTCAACAGACGAGCAGTACTTC. Its translation is CASSLVGGSTDEQYF.

The V call is TRBV2, the J call TRBJ2-7; 8 bases map to TRBD2. The V gene's germline CDR1 is SNHLY and CDR2 FYNNEI. The CDR3 length is 14 residues. The V segment lost 7 bases and the J segment 6 bases; nucleotides outside the gene matches: 11. The CDR3 DNA sequence: TGTGCCAGCACCCCCTTAGCGGGACGCGGCGAGCAGTACTTC. Translation: CASTPLAGRGEQYF.

The chain uses TRBV12-5 and TRBJ2-4; the match to TRBD1 covers 10 bases. The CDR3 runs to 16 residues. The V gene end was trimmed by 4 bases and the J gene end by 1 base; junction bases not matched to a gene: 4. Looked up from germline, CDR1 is LGHNT and CDR2 is FRNRAP. The CDR3 loop reads CASGSMGQGAKNIQYF. CDR3 DNA: TGTGCTAGTGGTTCCATGGGACAGGGGGCCAAAAACATTCAGTACTTC.

The chain combines TRBV5-5 with TRBJ2-7; 7 positions agree with TRBD1. The V gene end was trimmed by 0 bases and the J gene end by 4 bases; junction bases not matched to a gene: 7. The CDR3 covers 15 residues. Germline V CDR1 and CDR2: SGHKS, YYEKEE (reference sequence). CDR3 nucleotide sequence: TGTGCCAGCAGCTTGGAAGTAGGACAGGTATACGAGCAGTACTTC. Its protein is CASSLEVGQVYEQYF.

Details on this clone: Its ends do not fully match the called genes, so a read error is possible. The chain combines TRBV27 with TRBJ2-7; 7 nucleotides line up with TRBD1. CDR1 is MNHEY and CDR2 is SMNVEV in the germline V gene (reference sequence). This CDR3 has 15 amino acids. The CDR3 is CASRLRTGYTYERYF. The CDR3 nucleotides are TGTGCCAGCAGGCTGAGGACAGGCTACACCTACGAGCGGTACTTC.

This rearrangement joins TRBV9 to TRBJ1-4, with 8 bases that match TRBD1. The CDR3 totals 15 residues. Trimming cost V 4 bases and J 3 bases; bases outside gene matches: 5. Germline V gene sequence: CDR1 SGDLS, CDR2 YYNGEE. In nucleotides, the CDR3 is TGTGCCAGCAGCCCACAGGGGGTGGCTAATGAAAAACTGTTTTTT. Translation gives CASSPQGVANEKLFF.

The chain employs TRBV19 and TRBJ1-2; the D is unclear. The germline gives CDR1 LNHDA, CDR2 SQIVND (reference sequence). V was pared by 1 base and J by 7 bases, with 10 bases between. The CDR3 runs to 13 residues. CDR3 in amino acids: CASSIGTVSGYTF. CDR3 nucleotide sequence: TGTGCCAGTAGTATAGGCACAGTGAGTGGCTACACCTTC.